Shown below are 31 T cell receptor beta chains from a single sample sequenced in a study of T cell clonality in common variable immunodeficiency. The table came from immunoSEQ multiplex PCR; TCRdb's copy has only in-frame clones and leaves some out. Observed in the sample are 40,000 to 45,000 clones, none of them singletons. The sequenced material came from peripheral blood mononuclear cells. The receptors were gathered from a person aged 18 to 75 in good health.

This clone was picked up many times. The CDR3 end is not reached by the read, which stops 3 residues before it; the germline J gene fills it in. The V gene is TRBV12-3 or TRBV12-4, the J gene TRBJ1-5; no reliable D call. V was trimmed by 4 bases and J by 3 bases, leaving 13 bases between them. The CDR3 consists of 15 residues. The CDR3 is CASSSSNSNNQPQHF. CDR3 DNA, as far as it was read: TGTGCCAGCAGTTCCTCCAACAGCAACAATCAGCCC.

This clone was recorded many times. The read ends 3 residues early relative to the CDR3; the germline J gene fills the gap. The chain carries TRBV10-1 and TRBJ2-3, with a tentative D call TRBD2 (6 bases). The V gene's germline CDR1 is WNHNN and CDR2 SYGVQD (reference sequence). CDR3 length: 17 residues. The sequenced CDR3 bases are TGCGCCAGCAGTGATGGGGGGAGGCTGGGAGCAGCTGCCGCG. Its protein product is CASSDGGRLGAAAA. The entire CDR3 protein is CASSDGGRLGAAAAQYF.

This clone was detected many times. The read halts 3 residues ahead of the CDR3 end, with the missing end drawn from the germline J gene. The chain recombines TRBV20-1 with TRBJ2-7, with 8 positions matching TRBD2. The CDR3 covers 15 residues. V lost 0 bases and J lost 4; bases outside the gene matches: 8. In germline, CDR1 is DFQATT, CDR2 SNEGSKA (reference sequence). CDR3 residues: CSARDLAGGAYEQYF. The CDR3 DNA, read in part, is TGCAGTGCTAGAGATCTCGCCGGGGGGGCTTACGAG.

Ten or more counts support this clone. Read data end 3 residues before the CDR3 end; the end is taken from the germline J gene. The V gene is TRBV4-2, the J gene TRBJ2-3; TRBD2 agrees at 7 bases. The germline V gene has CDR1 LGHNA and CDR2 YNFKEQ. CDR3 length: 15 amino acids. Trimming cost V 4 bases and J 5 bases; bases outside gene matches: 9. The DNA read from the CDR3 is TGTGCCAGCAGCCGCCCAGCGGGAACGGAAGATACG. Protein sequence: CASSRPAGTEDT. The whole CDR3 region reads CASSRPAGTEDTQYF.

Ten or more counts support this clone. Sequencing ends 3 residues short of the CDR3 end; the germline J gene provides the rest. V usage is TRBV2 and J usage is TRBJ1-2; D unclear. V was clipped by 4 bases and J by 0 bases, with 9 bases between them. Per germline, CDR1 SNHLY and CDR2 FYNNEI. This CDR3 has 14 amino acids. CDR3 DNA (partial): TGTGCCAGCAGTGGGAGCGGAACTAACTATGGC. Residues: CASSGSGTNYG. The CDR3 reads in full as CASSGSGTNYGYTF. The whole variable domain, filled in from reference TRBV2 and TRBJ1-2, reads EPEVTQTPSHQVTQMGQEVILRCVPISNHLYFYWYRQILGQKVEFLVSFYNNEISEKSEIFDDQFSVERPDGSNFTLKIRSTKLEDSAMYFCASSGSGTNYGYTFGSGTRLTVV.

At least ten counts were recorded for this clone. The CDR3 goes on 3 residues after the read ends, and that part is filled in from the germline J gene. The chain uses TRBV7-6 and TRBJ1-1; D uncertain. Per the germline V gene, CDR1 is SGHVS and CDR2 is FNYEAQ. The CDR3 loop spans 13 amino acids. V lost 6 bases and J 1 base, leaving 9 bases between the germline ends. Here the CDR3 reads CASRLERNTEAFF. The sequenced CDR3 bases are TGTGCCAGCAGGCTAGAGCGGAACACTGAA.

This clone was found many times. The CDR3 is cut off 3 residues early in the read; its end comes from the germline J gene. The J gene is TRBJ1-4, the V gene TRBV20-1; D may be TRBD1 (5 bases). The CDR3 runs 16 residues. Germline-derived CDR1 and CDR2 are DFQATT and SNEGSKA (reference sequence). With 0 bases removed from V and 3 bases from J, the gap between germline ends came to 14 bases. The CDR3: CSARDVWTYPNEKLFF. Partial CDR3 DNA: TGCAGTGCTAGAGATGTCTGGACATACCCTAATGAAAAA.

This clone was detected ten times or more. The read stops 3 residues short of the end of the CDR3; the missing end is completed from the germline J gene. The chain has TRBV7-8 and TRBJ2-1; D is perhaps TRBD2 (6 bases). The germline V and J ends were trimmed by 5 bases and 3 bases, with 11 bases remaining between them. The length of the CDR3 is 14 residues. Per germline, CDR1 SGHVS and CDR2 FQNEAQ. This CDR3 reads CASSRTGDYNEQFF. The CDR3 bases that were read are TGTGCCAGCAGCAGAACGGGGGACTACAATGAG. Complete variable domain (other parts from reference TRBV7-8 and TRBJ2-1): GAGVSQSPRYKVAKRGQDVALRCDPISGHVSLFWYQQALGQGPEFLTYFQNEAQLDKSGLPSDRFFAERPEGSVSTLKIQRTQQEDSAVYLCASSRTGDYNEQFFGPGTRLTVL.

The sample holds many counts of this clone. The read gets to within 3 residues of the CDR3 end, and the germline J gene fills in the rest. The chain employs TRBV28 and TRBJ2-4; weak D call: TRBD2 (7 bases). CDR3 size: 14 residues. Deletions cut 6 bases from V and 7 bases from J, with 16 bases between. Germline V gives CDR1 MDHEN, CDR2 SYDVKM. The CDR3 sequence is CASSPLGGLNIQYF. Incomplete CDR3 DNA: TGTGCCAGCAGCCCTCTCGGGGGGCTGAACATT. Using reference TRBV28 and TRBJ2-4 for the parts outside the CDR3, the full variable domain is DVKVTQSSRYLVKRTGEKVFLECVQDMDHENMFWYRQDPGLGLRLIYFSYDVKMKEKGDIPEGYSVSREKKERFSLILESASTNQTSMYLCASSPLGGLNIQYFGAGTRLSVL.

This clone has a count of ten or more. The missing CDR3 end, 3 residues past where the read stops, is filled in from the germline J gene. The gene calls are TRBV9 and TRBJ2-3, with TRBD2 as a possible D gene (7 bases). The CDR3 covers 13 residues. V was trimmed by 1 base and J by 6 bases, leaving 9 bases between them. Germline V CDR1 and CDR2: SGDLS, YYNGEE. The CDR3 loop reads CASSVRGGDTQYF. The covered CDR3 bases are TGTGCCAGCAGCGTAAGGGGGGGCGATACG.

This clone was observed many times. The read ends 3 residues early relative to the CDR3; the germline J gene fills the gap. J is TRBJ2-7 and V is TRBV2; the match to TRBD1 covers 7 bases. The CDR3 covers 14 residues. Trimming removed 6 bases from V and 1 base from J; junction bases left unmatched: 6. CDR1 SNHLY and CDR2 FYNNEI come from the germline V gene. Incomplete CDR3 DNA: TGTGCCAGCAGGGGGGACAGTTCTTCCTACGAG. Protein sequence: CASRGDSSSYE. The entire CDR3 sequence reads CASRGDSSSYEQYF.

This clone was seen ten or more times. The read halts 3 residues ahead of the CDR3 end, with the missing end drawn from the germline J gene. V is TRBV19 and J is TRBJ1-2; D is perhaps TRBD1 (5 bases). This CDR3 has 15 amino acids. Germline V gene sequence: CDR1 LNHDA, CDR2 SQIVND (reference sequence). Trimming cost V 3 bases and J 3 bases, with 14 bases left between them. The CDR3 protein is CASSIGGNPYYGYTF. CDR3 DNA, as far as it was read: TGTGCCAGTAGTATCGGGGGGAATCCTTACTATGGC.

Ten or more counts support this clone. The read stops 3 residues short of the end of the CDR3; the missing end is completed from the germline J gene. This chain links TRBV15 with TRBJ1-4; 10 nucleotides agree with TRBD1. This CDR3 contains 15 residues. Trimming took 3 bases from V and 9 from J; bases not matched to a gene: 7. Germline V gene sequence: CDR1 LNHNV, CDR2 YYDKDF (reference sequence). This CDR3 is CATSREPGQGQKLFF. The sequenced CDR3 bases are TGTGCCACCAGCAGGGAACCGGGACAGGGGCAAAAA.

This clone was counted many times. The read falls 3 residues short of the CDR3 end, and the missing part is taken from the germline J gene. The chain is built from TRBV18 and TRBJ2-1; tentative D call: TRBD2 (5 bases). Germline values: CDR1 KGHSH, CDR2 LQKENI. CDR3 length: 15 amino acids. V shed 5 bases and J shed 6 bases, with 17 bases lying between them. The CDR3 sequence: CASSEDFVLSNEQFF. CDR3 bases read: TGTGCCAGCTCAGAGGACTTCGTGTTAAGCAATGAG.

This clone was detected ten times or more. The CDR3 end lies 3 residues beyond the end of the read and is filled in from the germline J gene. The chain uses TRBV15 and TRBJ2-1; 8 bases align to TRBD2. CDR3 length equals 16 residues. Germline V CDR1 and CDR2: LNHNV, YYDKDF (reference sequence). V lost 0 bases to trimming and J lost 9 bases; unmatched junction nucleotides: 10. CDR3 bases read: TGTGCCACCAGCAGAGATCCCAGCGGGAGTCATGGTGAG. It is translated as CATSRDPSGSHGE. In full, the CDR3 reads CATSRDPSGSHGEQFF.

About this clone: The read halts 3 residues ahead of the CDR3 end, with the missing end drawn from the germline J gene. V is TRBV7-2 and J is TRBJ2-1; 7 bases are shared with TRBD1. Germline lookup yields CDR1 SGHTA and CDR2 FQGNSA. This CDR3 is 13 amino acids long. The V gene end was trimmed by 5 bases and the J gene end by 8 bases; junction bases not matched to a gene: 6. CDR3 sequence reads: CASSRRQGYEQFF. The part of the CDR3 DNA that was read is TGTGCCAGCAGCCGCCGACAGGGTTATGAG.

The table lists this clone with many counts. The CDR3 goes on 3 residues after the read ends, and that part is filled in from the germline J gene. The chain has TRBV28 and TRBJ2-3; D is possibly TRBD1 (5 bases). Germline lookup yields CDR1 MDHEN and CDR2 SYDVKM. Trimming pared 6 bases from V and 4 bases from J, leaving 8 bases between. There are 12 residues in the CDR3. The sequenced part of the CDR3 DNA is TGTGCCAGCAGGTCGACAGCAGATACG. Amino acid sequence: CASRSTADT. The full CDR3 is CASRSTADTQYF.

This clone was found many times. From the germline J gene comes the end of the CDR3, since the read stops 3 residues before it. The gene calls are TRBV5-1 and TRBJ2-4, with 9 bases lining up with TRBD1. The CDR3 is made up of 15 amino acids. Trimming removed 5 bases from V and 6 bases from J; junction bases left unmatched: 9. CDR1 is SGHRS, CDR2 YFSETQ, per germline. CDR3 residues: CASSGRTGETNIQYF. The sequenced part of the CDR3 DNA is TGCGCCAGCAGTGGTAGGACAGGGGAGACAAACATT. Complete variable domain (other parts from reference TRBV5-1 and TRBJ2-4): KAGVTQTPRYLIKTRGQQVTLSCSPISGHRSVSWYQQTPGQGLQFLFEYFSETQRNKGNFPGRFSGRQFSNSRSEMNVSTLELGDSALYLCASSGRTGETNIQYFGAGTRLSVL.

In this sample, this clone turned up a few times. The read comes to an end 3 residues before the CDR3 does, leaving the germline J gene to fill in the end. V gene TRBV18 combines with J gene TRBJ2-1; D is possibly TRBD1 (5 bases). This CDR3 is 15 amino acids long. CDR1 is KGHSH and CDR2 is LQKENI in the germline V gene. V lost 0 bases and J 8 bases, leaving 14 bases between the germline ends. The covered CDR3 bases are TGTGCCAGCTCACCACCTTTAGGGGATCGCCATGAG. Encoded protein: CASSPPLGDRHE. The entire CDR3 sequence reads CASSPPLGDRHEQFF.

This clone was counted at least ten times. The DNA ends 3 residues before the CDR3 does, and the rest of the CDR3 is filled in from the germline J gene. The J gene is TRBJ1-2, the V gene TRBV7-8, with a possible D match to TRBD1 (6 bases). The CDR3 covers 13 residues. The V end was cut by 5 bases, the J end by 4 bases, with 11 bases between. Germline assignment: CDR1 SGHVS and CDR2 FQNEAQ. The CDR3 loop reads CASSPGQIYGYTF. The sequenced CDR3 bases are TGTGCCAGCAGCCCCGGACAGATCTATGGC.

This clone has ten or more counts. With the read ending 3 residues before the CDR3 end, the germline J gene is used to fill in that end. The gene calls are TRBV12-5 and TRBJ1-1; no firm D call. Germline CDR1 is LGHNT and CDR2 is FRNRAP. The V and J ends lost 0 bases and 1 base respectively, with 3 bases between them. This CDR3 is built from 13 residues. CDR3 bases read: TGTGCTAGTGGTTTGGTACAGAACACTGAA. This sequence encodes CASGLVQNTE. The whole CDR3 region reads CASGLVQNTEAFF.

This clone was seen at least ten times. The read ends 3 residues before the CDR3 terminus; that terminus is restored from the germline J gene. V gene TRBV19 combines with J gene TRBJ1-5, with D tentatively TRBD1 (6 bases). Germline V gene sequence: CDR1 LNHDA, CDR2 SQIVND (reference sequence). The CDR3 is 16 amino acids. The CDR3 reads CASSHTSGTQSPPQHF. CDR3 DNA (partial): TGTGCCAGTAGCCACACGAGTGGGACACAGAGTCCTCCC.

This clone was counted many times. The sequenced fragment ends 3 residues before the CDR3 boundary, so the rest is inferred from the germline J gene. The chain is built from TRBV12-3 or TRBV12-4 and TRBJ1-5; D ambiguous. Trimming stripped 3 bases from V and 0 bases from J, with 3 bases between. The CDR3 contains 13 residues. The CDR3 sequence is CASSFSSNQPQHF. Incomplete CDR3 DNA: TGTGCCAGCAGTTTCAGTAGCAATCAGCCC.

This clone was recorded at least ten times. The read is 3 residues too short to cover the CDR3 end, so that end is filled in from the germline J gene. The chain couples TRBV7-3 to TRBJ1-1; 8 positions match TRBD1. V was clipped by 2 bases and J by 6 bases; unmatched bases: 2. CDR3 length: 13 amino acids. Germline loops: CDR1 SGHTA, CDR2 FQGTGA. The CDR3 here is CASSLDRGAEAFF. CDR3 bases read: TGTGCCAGCAGCTTAGACAGGGGCGCTGAA.

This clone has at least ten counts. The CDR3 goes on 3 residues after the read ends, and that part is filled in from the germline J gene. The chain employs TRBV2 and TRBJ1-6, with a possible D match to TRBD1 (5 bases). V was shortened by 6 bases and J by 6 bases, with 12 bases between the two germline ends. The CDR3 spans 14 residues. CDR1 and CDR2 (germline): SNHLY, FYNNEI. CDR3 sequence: CASSWDSPNSPLHF. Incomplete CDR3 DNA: TGTGCCAGCAGCTGGGACTCCCCTAATTCACCC.

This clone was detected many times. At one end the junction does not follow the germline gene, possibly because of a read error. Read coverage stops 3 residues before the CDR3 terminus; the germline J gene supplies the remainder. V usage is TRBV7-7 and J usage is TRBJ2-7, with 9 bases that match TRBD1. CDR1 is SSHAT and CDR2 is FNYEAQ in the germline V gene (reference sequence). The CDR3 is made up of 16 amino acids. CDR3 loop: CASSLGPPGQGYEQYF. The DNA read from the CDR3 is TGTGCTAGCAGCTTAGGGCCCCCGGGACAGGGCTACGAG.

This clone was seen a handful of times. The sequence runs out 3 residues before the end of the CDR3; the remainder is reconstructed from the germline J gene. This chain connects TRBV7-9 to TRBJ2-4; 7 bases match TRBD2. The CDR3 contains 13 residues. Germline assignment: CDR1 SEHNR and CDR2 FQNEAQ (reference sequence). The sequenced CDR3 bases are TGTGCCAGCAGCCCTGGGACGGTAGCGGGT. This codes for CASSPGTVAG. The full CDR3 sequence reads CASSPGTVAGQYF.

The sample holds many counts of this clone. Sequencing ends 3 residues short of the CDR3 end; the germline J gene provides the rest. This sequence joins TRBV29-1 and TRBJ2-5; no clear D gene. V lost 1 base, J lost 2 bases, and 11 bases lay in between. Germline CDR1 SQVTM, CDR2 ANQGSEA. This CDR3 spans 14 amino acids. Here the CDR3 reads CSVEVSAKQETQYF. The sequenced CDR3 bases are TGCAGCGTTGAAGTCTCCGCGAAGCAAGAGACC.

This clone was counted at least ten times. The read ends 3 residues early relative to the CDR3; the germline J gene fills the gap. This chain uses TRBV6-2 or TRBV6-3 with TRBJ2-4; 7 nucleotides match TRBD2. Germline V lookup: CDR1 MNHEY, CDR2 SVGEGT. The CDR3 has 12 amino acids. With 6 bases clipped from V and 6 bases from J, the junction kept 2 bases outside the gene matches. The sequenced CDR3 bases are TGTGCCAGCAGCCCGGGGGGAAACATT. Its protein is CASSPGGNI. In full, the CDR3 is CASSPGGNIQYF.

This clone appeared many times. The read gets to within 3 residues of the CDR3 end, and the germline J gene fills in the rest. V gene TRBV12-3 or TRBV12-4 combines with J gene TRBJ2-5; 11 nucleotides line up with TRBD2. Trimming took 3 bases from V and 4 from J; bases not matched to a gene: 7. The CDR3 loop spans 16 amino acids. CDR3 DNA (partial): TGTGCCAGCAGTTTTGGAATAGCGGGGGGGCTAGAGACC. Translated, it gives CASSFGIAGGLET. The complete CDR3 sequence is CASSFGIAGGLETQYF.

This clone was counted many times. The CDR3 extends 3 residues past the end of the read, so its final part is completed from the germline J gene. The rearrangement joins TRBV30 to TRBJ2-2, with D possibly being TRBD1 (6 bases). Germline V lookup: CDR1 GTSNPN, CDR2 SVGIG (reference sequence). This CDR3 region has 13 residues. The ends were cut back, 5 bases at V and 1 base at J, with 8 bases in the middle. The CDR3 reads CAWCRGNTGELFF. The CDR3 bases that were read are TGTGCCTGGTGCAGGGGGAACACCGGGGAG. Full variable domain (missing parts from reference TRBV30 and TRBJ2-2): SQTIHQWPATLVQPVGSPLSLECTVEGTSNPNLYWYRQAAGRGLQLLFYSVGIGQISSEVPQNLSASRPQDRQFILSSKKLLLSDSGFYLCAWCRGNTGELFFGEGSRLTVL.